The 11 T cell receptor beta chains below were found in one sample sequenced in a study of CD8 T cells in Susac syndrome. Random hexamers were used to reverse transcribe an amount of about 0.5 to 1 ug RNA. TCRdb called the immunoSEQ multiplex PCR reads again in MiXCR, with one record for every CDR3 protein. The sample lists around 300,000 distinct CDR3 sequences; around 85% were seen once. The sequenced sample was CD8+ T cells from PBMCs. These receptors were taken from a human donor with multiple sclerosis.

The rearrangement links TRBV19 to TRBJ2-7; no clear D gene. V was trimmed by 3 bases and J by 5 bases, leaving 8 bases between them. Germline assignment: CDR1 LNHDA and CDR2 SQIVND (reference sequence). This CDR3 region has 12 residues. The CDR3 region is CASSIVGNEQYF. Written as DNA, the CDR3 is TGTGCCAGTAGTATCGTGGGGAACGAGCAGTACTTC.

The chain combines TRBV4-3 with TRBJ1-1; TRBD1 is a possible D gene (6 bases). The CDR3 runs to 15 residues. Germline V gene data show CDR1 as LGHNA and CDR2 as YSLEER. V lost 6 bases, J lost 4 bases, and 18 bases lay in between. The CDR3 DNA sequence: TGCGCCAGCAGTCTCTGGGTGGGGGCCGGCACTGAAGCTTTCTTT. Its translation: CASSLWVGAGTEAFF.

The chain recombines TRBV7-9 with TRBJ2-1; 12 nucleotides align to TRBD2. Germline assignment: CDR1 SEHNR and CDR2 FQNEAQ (reference sequence). The CDR3 spans 16 residues. Trimming removed 3 bases from V and 5 bases from J; junction bases left unmatched: 5. For the CDR3, the DNA is TGTGCCAGCAGCTTGGCGCTAGCGGGAGGGGACAATGAGCAGTTCTTC. Encoded protein: CASSLALAGGDNEQFF. Based on the CDR3 plus reference TRBV7-9 and TRBJ2-1, the full variable domain is DTGVSQNPRHKITKRGQNVTFRCDPISEHNRLYWYRQTLGQGPEFLTYFQNEAQLEKSRLLSDRFSAERPKGSFSTLEIQRTEQGDSAMYLCASSLALAGGDNEQFFGPGTRLTVL.

CDR3 nucleotide sequence: TGCGCCAGCAGCCAAGGTAGCGGGAGTACAGATACGCAGTATTTT. Amino acid sequence: CASSQGSGSTDTQYF. This rearrangement joins TRBV4-3 to TRBJ2-3; 9 bases agree with TRBD2. From germline, CDR1 is LGHNA and CDR2 YSLEER. The junction had 2 bases not matched to a gene; V was cut back by 1 base and J by 3 bases. This CDR3 is 15 amino acids long.

The chain joins TRBV18 to TRBJ2-7; TRBD2 matches at 11 bases. J gave up 2 bases and V 5 bases, and 5 bases lay outside the gene matches. Looked up from germline, CDR1 is KGHSH and CDR2 is LQKENI. The CDR3 length is 15 residues. CDR3 nucleotides: TGTGCCAGCTCAGGGGGACTAGCGGTAACCTACGAGCAGTACTTC. Translation gives CASSGGLAVTYEQYF.

The V gene is TRBV7-9, the J gene TRBJ2-1; no clear D gene. V was trimmed by 3 bases and J by 6 bases, leaving 12 bases between them. Germline CDR1 SEHNR, CDR2 FQNEAQ (reference sequence). The CDR3 is 14 amino acids. The CDR3 is CASSLVLLGNEQFF. Written as DNA, the CDR3 is TGTGCCAGCAGCTTGGTTCTCCTAGGCAATGAGCAGTTCTTC.

The chain links TRBV2 to TRBJ2-1; 8 bases match TRBD1. Germline loops: CDR1 SNHLY, CDR2 FYNNEI. V lost 6 bases to trimming and J lost 2 bases; unmatched junction nucleotides: 6. This CDR3 comprises 15 residues. CDR3 DNA sequence: TGTGCCAGCAGGGCCCTGACAGGGGCCTACAATGAGCAGTTCTTC. It yields the protein CASRALTGAYNEQFF. The whole variable domain, remainder taken from reference TRBV2 and TRBJ2-1, is EPEVTQTPSHQVTQMGQEVILRCVPISNHLYFYWYRQILGQKVEFLVSFYNNEISEKSEIFDDQFSVERPDGSNFTLKIRSTKLEDSAMYFCASRALTGAYNEQFFGPGTRLTVL.

V gene TRBV6-1 combines with J gene TRBJ2-1; 16 bases map to TRBD2. CDR1 and CDR2 from the germline V gene are MNHNS and SASEGT. The CDR3 has 21 residues. With 5 bases clipped from V and 10 bases from J, the junction kept 23 bases outside the gene matches. This CDR3 reads CASSQRGLAGGPPYHWEEQFF. The CDR3 DNA reads TGTGCCAGCAGTCAACGGGGACTAGCGGGAGGGCCCCCTTACCACTGGGAGGAGCAGTTCTTC.

This rearrangement joins TRBV2 to TRBJ2-7; D is undetermined. Trimming stripped 8 bases from V and 2 bases from J, with 16 bases between. The germline V gene has CDR1 SNHLY and CDR2 FYNNEI. The CDR3 has 14 residues. Here the CDR3 DNA reads TGTGCCAGCTTCCCTGGGTCTAATCCCTACGAGCAGTACTTC. Protein: CASFPGSNPYEQYF.

J is TRBJ2-3 and V is TRBV11-3; TRBD2 agrees at 12 bases. V dropped 4 bases and J dropped 0; count of bases not matched to a gene: 14. CDR1 is SGHNT, CDR2 YENEEA, per germline. CDR3 size: 20 residues. The CDR3 region is CASSSKRVLGTSGSTDTQYF. The CDR3 nucleotides are TGTGCCAGCAGCTCGAAGAGGGTGCTGGGGACTAGCGGGAGCACAGATACGCAGTATTTT.

J is TRBJ2-1 and V is TRBV5-6; D might be TRBD1 or TRBD2, each matching 5 bases. Trimming cost V 5 bases and J 5 bases, with 11 bases left between them. CDR1 is SGHDT, CDR2 YYEEEE, per germline. This CDR3 has 13 residues. The CDR3 region is CASRWDADNEQFF. As DNA, the CDR3 is TGTGCCAGCAGATGGGACGCCGACAATGAGCAGTTCTTC.